This T cell receptor beta chain was documented in a study of blood T cell repertoires in COVID-19. Sequencing was performed with immunoSEQ multiplex PCR; in TCRdb, only in-frame clones are kept and a portion is missing. The table includes about 260,000 clones, more than 75% detected once. This CDR3 is built from 14 residues. Per the germline V gene, CDR1 is MNHNY and CDR2 is SVGAGI (reference sequence). Deletions cut 4 bases from V and 3 bases from J, with 10 bases between. This chain connects TRBV6-6 to TRBJ2-4, with unresolved D. Sequencing input: peripheral blood. This TCR derives from a woman aged 40 to 50 who had recovered from COVID-19. The CDR3 protein is CASSFTRSKNIQYF. CDR3 nucleotide sequence: TGTGCCAGCAGTTTCACCCGCAGCAAAAACATTCAGTACTTC.